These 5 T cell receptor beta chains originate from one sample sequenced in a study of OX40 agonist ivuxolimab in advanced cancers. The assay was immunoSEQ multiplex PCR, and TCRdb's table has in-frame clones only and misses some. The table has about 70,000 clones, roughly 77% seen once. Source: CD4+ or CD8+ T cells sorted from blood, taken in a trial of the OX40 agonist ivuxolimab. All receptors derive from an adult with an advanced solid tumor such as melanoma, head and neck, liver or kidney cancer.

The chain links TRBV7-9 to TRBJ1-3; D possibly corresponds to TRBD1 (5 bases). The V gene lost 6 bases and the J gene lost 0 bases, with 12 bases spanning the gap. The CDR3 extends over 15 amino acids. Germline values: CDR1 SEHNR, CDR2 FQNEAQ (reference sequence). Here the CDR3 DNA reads TGTGCCAGCAGATCCCTAGACAGCTCTGGAAACACCATATATTTT. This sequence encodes CASRSLDSSGNTIYF.

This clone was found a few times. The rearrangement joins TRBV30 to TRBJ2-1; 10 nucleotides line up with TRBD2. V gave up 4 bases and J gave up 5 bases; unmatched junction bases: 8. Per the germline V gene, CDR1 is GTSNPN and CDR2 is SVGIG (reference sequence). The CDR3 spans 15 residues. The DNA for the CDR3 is TGTGCCTGGATCCCTAGCGGGAGTATGAACAATGAGCAGTTCTTC. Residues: CAWIPSGSMNNEQFF.

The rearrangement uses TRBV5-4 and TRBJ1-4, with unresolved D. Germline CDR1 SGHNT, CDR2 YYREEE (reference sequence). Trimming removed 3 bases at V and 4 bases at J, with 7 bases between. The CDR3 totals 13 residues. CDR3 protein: CASSSAGNEKLFF. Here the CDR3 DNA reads TGTGCCAGCAGCTCCGCCGGTAATGAAAAACTGTTTTTT. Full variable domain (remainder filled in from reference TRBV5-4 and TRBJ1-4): ETGVTQSPTHLIKTRGQQVTLRCSSQSGHNTVSWYQQALGQGPQFIFQYYREEENGRGNFPPRFSGLQFPNYSSELNVNALELDDSALYLCASSSAGNEKLFFGSGTQLSVL.

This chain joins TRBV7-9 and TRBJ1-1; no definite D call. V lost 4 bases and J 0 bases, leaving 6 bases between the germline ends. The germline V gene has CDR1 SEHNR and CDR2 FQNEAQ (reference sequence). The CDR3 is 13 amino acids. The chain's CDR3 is CASSSAVNTEAFF. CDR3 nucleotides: TGTGCCAGCAGCTCGGCGGTGAACACTGAAGCTTTCTTT.

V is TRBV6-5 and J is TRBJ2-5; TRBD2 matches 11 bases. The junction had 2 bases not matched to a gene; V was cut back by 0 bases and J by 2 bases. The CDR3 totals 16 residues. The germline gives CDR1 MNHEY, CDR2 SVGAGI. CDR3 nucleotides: TGTGCCAGCAGTTACTCGATAGCGGGAGGGCAAGAGACCCAGTACTTC. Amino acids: CASSYSIAGGQETQYF.